The text below deals with one TCR beta chain. Its antigen is not identified. Quantitative barcoded 5'-RACE was used to prepare TCR beta libraries. MiXCR, run by TCRdb on the 5' RACE reads, gives a single entry per CDR3 protein. The sample has roughly 440,000 distinct CDR3 sequences, 17% seen once. The V end lost 4 bases, the J end lost 3 bases, and 12 bases lay between the germline ends. The CDR3 is made up of 14 amino acids. This entry comes from a study of CD8 T cells in ankylosing spondylitis. Overall study results and limits: A TCR beta motif of eight highly homologous variants appeared characteristic of ankylosing spondylitis blood. In peripheral blood, disease-linked CD8+ clones occurred at relatively low frequencies. The clones that were linked to disease were reported to be significantly enriched in matched synovial fluid samples from ankylosing spondylitis patients. Both synovial fluid and blood in reactive arthritis had previously been reported to carry some motif variants.

The V gene is TRBV12-3 or TRBV12-4, the J gene TRBJ1-1; unclear D gene. The TCR originated in a male donor with ankylosing spondylitis. Source material: blood, either unsorted or a sorted T cell fraction (not recorded which). The chain's CDR3 is CASSWGGSYTEAFF. Written as DNA, the CDR3 is TGTGCCAGCAGTTGGGGAGGGAGCTACACTGAAGCTTTCTTT.